This is a list of T cell receptor beta chains from one sample in a study of T cells in Graves' hyperthyroidism and ophthalmopathy. One entry per CDR3 protein, called by TCRdb with MiXCR from the multiplex PCR reads. Of approximately 620,000 distinct CDR3 sequences in the sample, approximately 13% are singletons; the top ten hold more than 5%. The source material was blood. Every receptor here comes from a woman younger than 45 with Graves' hyperthyroidism that later progressed to Graves' ophthalmopathy. CDR3s include the opening cysteine and the closing phenylalanine or tryptophan. The D gene is left open where the match is weak. A row's size may be missing; if present it is once, few, many or a size class.

CDR3: CASSLVTALRDRGRNTEAFF
DNA: TGTGCCAGCAGCTTGGTAACGGCGTTGCGGGACAGGGGTCGGAACACTGAAGCTTTCTTT
V: TRBV5-8
size: many
J: TRBJ1-1
D: TRBD1

CDR3: CASSSPAGTATAKETQYF
DNA: TGTGCCAGCAGCTCCCCGGCGGGGACAGCCACGGCCAAAGAGACCCAGTACTTC
V: TRBV11-2
size: many
J: TRBJ2-5
D: .

CDR3: CASSREGLAGVNEQFF
DNA: TGTGCCAGCAGCCGGGAGGGGCTAGCGGGGGTCAATGAGCAGTTCTTC
V: TRBV7-3
size: many
J: TRBJ2-1
D: TRBD2

CDR3: CASSPPRTGTGNTIYF
DNA: TGTGCCAGCTCACCACCCCGGACAGGGACTGGAAACACCATATATTTT
V: TRBV18
size: many
J: TRBJ1-3
D: TRBD1

CDR3: CASKVTNYEQYF
DNA: TGTGCCAGCAAGGTGACAAACTACGAGCAGTACTTC
V: TRBV2
size: once
J: TRBJ2-7
D: .

CDR3: CASSEDRGVNTEAFF
DNA: TGTGCCAGCAGTGAGGACAGGGGGGTGAACACTGAAGCTTTCTTT
V: TRBV2
size: many
J: TRBJ1-1
D: TRBD1

CDR3: CASSPWTGTDTEAFF
DNA: TGTGCCAGCAGTCCTTGGACAGGGACTGATACTGAAGCTTTCTTT
V: TRBV6-1
size: many
J: TRBJ1-1
D: TRBD1

CDR3: CASSTKPRQLATNEKLFF
DNA: TGTGCCAGCAGTACCAAACCCCGACAGCTTGCAACTAATGAAAAACTGTTTTTT
V: TRBV25-1
size: many
J: TRBJ1-4
D: .

CDR3: CASSQTSAIAQYF
DNA: TGTGCCAGCAGCCAAACCAGTGCGATCGCGCAGTACTTC
V: TRBV3-1
size: many
J: TRBJ2-7
D: .

CDR3: CASSLGPSITNTGELFF
DNA: TGTGCCAGCAGCTTAGGCCCTAGCATTACGAACACCGGGGAGCTGTTTTTT
V: TRBV13
size: .
J: TRBJ2-2
D: .